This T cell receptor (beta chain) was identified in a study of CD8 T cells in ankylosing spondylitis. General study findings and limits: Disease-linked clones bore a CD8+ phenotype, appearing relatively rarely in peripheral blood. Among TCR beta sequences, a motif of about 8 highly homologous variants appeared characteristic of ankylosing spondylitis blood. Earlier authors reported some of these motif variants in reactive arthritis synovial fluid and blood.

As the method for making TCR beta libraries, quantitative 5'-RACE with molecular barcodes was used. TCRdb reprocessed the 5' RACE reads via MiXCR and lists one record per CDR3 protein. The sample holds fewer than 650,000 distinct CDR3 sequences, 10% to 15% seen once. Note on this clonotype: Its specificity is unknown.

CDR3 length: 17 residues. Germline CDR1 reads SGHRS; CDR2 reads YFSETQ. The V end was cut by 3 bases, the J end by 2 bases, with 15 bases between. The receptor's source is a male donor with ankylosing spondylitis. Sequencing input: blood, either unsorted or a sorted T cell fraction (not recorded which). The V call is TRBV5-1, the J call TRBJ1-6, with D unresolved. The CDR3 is CASSSGPRSTYNSPLHF. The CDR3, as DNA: TGCGCCAGCAGCTCCGGGCCCAGGAGTACCTATAATTCACCCCTCCACTTT.